The 5 T cell receptor beta chains below all came from one sample that was sequenced in a study of control samples from healthy donors and cancer patients. Assay: immunoSEQ multiplex PCR; the TCRdb copy retains only in-frame clones and omits some. Among 90,000 to 150,000 clones listed, about 91% were seen once. Sequencing was performed on blood. These receptors were obtained from a man in his forties in good health.

The chain recombines TRBV5-6 with TRBJ2-7; 7 nucleotides match TRBD1. The germline V gene has CDR1 SGHDT and CDR2 YYEEEE. The J segment lost 0 bases and the V segment lost 7 bases, leaving 7 bases of the junction unmatched. This CDR3 is built from 14 residues. The CDR3 loop is CASETGTLSYEQYF. Here the CDR3 DNA reads TGTGCCAGCGAGACAGGGACGCTCTCCTACGAGCAGTACTTC.

The chain links TRBV14 to TRBJ2-7; TRBD1 might be the D (5 bases). CDR1 and CDR2 from the germline V gene are SGHDN and FVKESK. V dropped 2 bases and J dropped 0 bases, with 11 bases sitting between them. The CDR3 runs to 15 residues. CDR3 loop: CASSQLDKLSYEQYF. CDR3 sequence (DNA): TGTGCCAGCAGCCAACTGGACAAACTCTCCTACGAGCAGTACTTC.

V usage is TRBV19 and J usage is TRBJ2-7, with TRBD1 as a possible D gene (5 bases). The length of the CDR3 is 15 residues. The V gene lost 1 base and the J gene lost 4 bases, with 14 bases spanning the gap. Per germline, CDR1 LNHDA and CDR2 SQIVND (reference sequence). CDR3 sequence: CASSIGRGGAYEQYF. CDR3 nucleotides: TGTGCCAGTAGTATAGGAAGGGGTGGTGCATACGAGCAGTACTTC.

The chain is built from TRBV24-1 and TRBJ2-6; D is unclear. The CDR3 runs 15 residues. Trimming removed 4 bases at V and 0 bases at J, with 6 bases between. CDR1 is KGHDR and CDR2 is SFDVKD in the germline V gene. In nucleotides, the CDR3 is TGTGCCACCAGTGAGTCCCACTCTGGGGCCAACGTCCTGACTTTC. Translating gives CATSESHSGANVLTF.

The rearrangement links TRBV5-8 to TRBJ1-1; unclear D gene. The CDR3 spans 14 residues. Trimming took 0 bases from V and 1 from J, leaving 7 bases between them. The germline V gene has CDR1 SGHTS and CDR2 YDEGEE. The CDR3 spells CASSLANRNTEAFF. As DNA, the CDR3 is TGTGCCAGCAGCTTGGCGAATCGGAACACTGAAGCTTTCTTT.